This is a list of T cell receptor beta chains from one sample in a study of breast tumors, draining lymph nodes, adjacent tissues. TCRdb itself ran the multiplex PCR reads through MiXCR, one entry per CDR3 protein. Of 200,000 to 250,000 distinct CDR3 sequences listed, less than 40% are singletons. The sample consisted of axillary lymph node tissue. The source of these receptors is a female donor with breast cancer. Some clones in this sample may be carry-over from other donors' samples. Both conserved end residues are part of each CDR3.

TRBV5-6	TRBJ2-7	CASSLWGILYEQYF
TRBV30	TRBJ1-2	CAWSVSGGGLGYTF
TRBV12-3/TRBV12-4	TRBJ1-2	CASGRTPLPGYTF
TRBV19	TRBJ1-2	CASSIRRGAGYTF
TRBV7-9	TRBJ1-4	CASSPGTTNEKLFF
TRBV7-8	TRBJ2-1	CASRPTSVVNEQFF
TRBV24-1	TRBJ2-3	CATSDFGQPGRDTQYF
TRBV7-2	TRBJ1-1	CASSPMGSRAFTEAFF
TRBV2	TRBJ2-5	CASRAGTTGETQYF
TRBV30	TRBJ1-2	CAWRVGGFGYTF
TRBV28	TRBJ1-5	CASSLSVDQPQHF
TRBV11-3	TRBJ2-5	CASSLGVGETQYF
TRBV20-1	TRBJ2-6	CSADDGANVLTF
TRBV12-3/TRBV12-4	TRBJ1-2	CASSLMAGTNGYIF
TRBV15	TRBJ1-5	CATTTIGQGAKFNQPQHF
TRBV7-2	TRBJ2-5	CASSSDRGYGETQYF
TRBV2	TRBJ2-1	CASTEGPTYNEQFF
TRBV19	TRBJ2-7	CASSINGYEQYF
TRBV5-5	TRBJ2-7	CASSFGTVGNEQYF
TRBV7-8	TRBJ2-5	CASSLGGRASYETQYF
TRBV12-3/TRBV12-4	TRBJ2-7	CASRAGVLANHEQYF
TRBV4-2	TRBJ1-3	CASSLGTGGNTIYF
TRBV29-1	TRBJ1-5	CSVDGSPGQGYTGELSGPRALHF
TRBV5-6	TRBJ2-7	CASSLTIPGQLPMRDSYEQYF
TRBV7-3	TRBJ2-1	CASSLEAGGPYNEQFF
TRBV9	TRBJ1-2	CASSVTGGAYGNTF
TRBV5-1	TRBJ1-3	CASSGGSAGNTIYF
TRBV4-3	TRBJ2-7	CASSQDATDTNYGYEQYF
TRBV24-1	TRBJ2-3	CATSERTSGRTDTQYF
TRBV5-6	TRBJ1-2	CASSSPVQGNYGYTF
TRBV2	TRBJ2-1	CASSPSGSRYNEQFF
TRBV6-1	TRBJ2-7	CASSPMRASLEEQYF
TRBV2	TRBJ2-3	CASSAQGFSTDTQYF
TRBV20-1	TRBJ2-2	CSAPTTSGTLFF
TRBV24-1	TRBJ1-6	CATSDSSSKRWDRESAPLHF
TRBV20-1	TRBJ2-7	CSARDRQRGSYEQYF
TRBV27	TRBJ2-3	CASSLRQITDTQYF
TRBV5-4	TRBJ2-1	CASSLALSSTYNEQFF
TRBV7-8	TRBJ2-3	CASSFGSYTDTQYF
TRBV20-1	TRBJ1-3	CSARWGSGNTIYF
TRBV7-9	TRBJ1-2	CASSPRTGGYTF
TRBV6-1	TRBJ2-3	CASSEPWSTDTQYF
TRBV25-1	TRBJ2-3	CACSARLLGVTDTQYF
TRBV12-3/TRBV12-4	TRBJ1-6	CASRMDRGNSPLHF
TRBV6-6	TRBJ2-6	CASRPPVGANVLTF
TRBV5-1	TRBJ1-6	CASSLGVNNSPLHF
TRBV4-3	TRBJ1-3	CASSQALGVRGNTIYF
TRBV29-1	TRBJ2-7	CSVMGQGSPYEQYF